The text below deals with one T cell receptor (beta chain). Its antigen is unknown. This sample stems from a study of CXCR3-negative and CXCR3-positive naive CD8 T cells. General study points: Comparison of naive CXCR3-negative and CXCR3-positive cells revealed similar TRBV-TRBJ usage, while memory cells differed.

It was by 5' RACE with UMI labels that the TRB cDNA libraries were prepared. TCRdb reprocessed the 5' RACE reads and reports one entry per CDR3 protein, with no DNA. In total, the table holds about 46,000 distinct CDR3 sequences. Investigators sorted each CD8+ T cell subset in triplicate, taking some 300,000 cells each time. The CDR3 covers 17 residues. The germline V gene encodes CDR1 MGHDK and CDR2 SYGVNS. Source material: naive CXCR3- CD8+ T cells from blood. Subset reported: CD45RO-CCR7+CD27+CD95- naive CD8+ T cells lacking CXCR3 (TNR3-). The rearrangement uses TRBV25-1 and TRBJ2-7; the D gene TCRdb calls, TRBD1, cannot be checked with no DNA. The receptor's source is a human donor in good health. Some clones in this sample may be carry-over from other donors' samples. CDR3 in amino acids: CASSGLNPPGYSCEQYF.